The present entry profiles one TCR beta chain with its context. This specimen comes from a study of blood T cell repertoires in COVID-19. With 0 bases removed from V and 3 bases from J, the gap between germline ends came to 5 bases. The CDR3 length is 13 residues. In germline, CDR1 is SGHNT, CDR2 YYREEE (reference sequence). The data were produced by immunoSEQ multiplex PCR, yet TCRdb's version contains in-frame clones alone and is incomplete. The sample has approximately 290,000 clones; around 82% are singletons. The chain combines TRBV5-4 with TRBJ2-3; tentatively, D is TRBD2 (5 bases). Material: peripheral blood. This TCR came from a human donor with COVID-19, enrolled during active disease. The donor label of this sample is uncertain. In DNA, the CDR3 is TGTGCCAGCAGCTTGGGAGGGACAGATACGCAGTATTTT. This translates into CASSLGGTDTQYF.